This T cell receptor (beta chain) was recovered during a study of OX40 agonist ivuxolimab in advanced cancers. The CDR3 covers 14 residues. CDR1 is MNHEY and CDR2 is SVGAGI in the germline V gene. V lost 4 bases to trimming and J lost 0 bases, with 9 bases between them. Generated by immunoSEQ multiplex PCR, the TCRdb table keeps only in-frame clones and is missing some. This table has some 26,000 clones, 77% appearing once. The sequencing used CD4+ or CD8+ T cells sorted from blood, collected in a trial of the OX40 agonist ivuxolimab. The clonotype comes from an adult with an advanced solid tumor such as melanoma, head and neck, liver or kidney cancer. The rearrangement links TRBV6-5 to TRBJ1-2; the D gene is possibly TRBD1 (6 bases). The CDR3 DNA is TGTGCCAGCAGTTTGAGGACAGCTAACTATGGCTACACCTTC. This codes for CASSLRTANYGYTF.